The clone carrying this T cell receptor beta chain was found many times. The data were taken from a study of T cells in Graves' hyperthyroidism and ophthalmopathy. Amplification of TCR beta CDR3 regions used RNA as the template. Researchers ran a first-round RT-PCR on the TCR CDR3 using the HTBI primer set. TCRdb reprocessed the multiplex PCR reads via MiXCR and lists one record per CDR3 protein. The data show roughly 740,000 distinct CDR3 sequences, approximately 16% seen once. V shed 5 bases and J 5 bases; nucleotides not matched to a gene: 9. This CDR3 has 14 amino acids. CDR1 is DFQATT and CDR2 is SNEGSKA in the germline V gene (reference sequence).

The genes are TRBV20-1 and TRBJ2-5; TRBD1 matches at 9 bases. Sample: blood. The TCR comes from a man younger than 35 with Graves' hyperthyroidism. CDR3 nucleotides: TGCAGTGCTCCGAGACAGGGGGTCGGGGAGACCCAGTACTTC. Its translation: CSAPRQGVGETQYF.